Only a few counts were recorded for the clone carrying this TCR beta chain. According to the study, TCR beta libraries were built with iRepertoire HTBI primers and CDR3-region Arm-PCR. TCRdb reprocessed the multiplex PCR reads via MiXCR and lists one record per CDR3 protein. The sample has approximately 400,000 distinct CDR3 sequences; 15% are singletons. This entry is derived from a study of regulatory T cells in long-lasting Graves disease. As for time point: newly diagnosed GD, antithyroid drugs for less than 3 months. Extracted RNA from PBMCs served as the source of the TCR library. These data were also filed under a second study, of T cells in Graves' hyperthyroidism and ophthalmopathy. That work contributes: Uncontrolled infection, other autoimmune disease, pregnancy and lactation each barred patients from inclusion. An initial round of RT-PCR targeting the TCR CDR3 relied on the HTBI primer set.

The specimen was peripheral blood mononuclear cells (PBMCs), collected at new diagnosis, from a patient treated with antithyroid drugs. This sequence originates from a woman in her thirties or forties with Graves disease.

CDR3 residues: CASSPDRATQYF. The CDR3 DNA follows: TGCGCCAGCAGCCCGGACAGGGCTACGCAGTATTTT. V and J are TRBV5-1 and TRBJ2-3; 8 positions match TRBD1. Germline CDR1 reads SGHRS; CDR2 reads YFSETQ. Trimming removed 4 bases from V and 8 bases from J; junction bases left unmatched: 3. The CDR3 sequence is 12 residues long.